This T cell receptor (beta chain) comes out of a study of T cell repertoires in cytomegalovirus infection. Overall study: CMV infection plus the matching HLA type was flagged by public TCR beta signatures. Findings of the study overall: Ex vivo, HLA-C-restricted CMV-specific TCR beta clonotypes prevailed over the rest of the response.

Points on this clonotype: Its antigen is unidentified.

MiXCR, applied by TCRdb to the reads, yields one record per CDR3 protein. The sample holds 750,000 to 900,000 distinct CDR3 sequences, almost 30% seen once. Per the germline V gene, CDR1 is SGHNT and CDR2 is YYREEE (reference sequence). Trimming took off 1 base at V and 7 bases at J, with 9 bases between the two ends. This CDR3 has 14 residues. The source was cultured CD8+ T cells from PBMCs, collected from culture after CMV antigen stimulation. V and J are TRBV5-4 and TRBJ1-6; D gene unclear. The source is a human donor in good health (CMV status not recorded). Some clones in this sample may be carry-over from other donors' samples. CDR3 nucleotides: TGTGCCAGCAGCTTGCTCGGATTCAATTCACCCCTCCACTTT. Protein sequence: CASSLLGFNSPLHF. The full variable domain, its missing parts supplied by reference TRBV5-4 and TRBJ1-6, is ETGVTQSPTHLIKTRGQQVTLRCSSQSGHNTVSWYQQALGQGPQFIFQYYREEENGRGNFPPRFSGLQFPNYSSELNVNALELDDSALYLCASSLLGFNSPLHFGNGTRLTVT.